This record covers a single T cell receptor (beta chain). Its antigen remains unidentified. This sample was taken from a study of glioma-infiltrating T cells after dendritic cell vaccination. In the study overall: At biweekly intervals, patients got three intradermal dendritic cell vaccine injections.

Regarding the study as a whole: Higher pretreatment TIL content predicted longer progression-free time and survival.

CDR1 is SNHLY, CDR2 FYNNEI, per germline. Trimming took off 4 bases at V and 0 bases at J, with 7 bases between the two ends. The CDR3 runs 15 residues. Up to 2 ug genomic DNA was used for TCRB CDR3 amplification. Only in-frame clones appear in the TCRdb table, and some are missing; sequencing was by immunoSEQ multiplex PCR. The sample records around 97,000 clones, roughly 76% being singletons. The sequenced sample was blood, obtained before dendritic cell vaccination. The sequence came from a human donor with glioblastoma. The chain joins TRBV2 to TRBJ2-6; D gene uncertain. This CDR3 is CASSVGPSGANVLTF. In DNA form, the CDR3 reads TGTGCCAGCAGTGTTGGGCCCTCTGGGGCCAACGTCCTGACTTTC.